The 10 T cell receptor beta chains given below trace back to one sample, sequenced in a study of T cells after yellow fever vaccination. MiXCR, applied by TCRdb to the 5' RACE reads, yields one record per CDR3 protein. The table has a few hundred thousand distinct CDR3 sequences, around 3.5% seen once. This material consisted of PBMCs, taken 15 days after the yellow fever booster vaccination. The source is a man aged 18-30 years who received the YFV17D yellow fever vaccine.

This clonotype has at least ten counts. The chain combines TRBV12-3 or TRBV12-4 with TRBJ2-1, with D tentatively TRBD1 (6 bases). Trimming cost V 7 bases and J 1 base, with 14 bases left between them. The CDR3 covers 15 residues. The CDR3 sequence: CASTTPGQSYNEQFF. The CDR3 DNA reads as TGTGCCAGCACTACCCCCGGACAGTCCTACAATGAGCAGTTCTTC.

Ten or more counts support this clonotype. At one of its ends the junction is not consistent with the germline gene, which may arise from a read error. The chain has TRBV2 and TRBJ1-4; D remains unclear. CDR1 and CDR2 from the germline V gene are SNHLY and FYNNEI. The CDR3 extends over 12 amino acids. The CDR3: CASSPLETGVHF. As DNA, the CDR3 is TGTGCCAGCAGTCCCTTGGAGACGGGTGTCCATTTT.

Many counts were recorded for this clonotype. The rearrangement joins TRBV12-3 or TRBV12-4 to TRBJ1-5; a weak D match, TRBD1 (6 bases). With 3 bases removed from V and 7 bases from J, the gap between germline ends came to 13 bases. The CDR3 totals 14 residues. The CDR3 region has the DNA TGTGCCAGCAGTTTTAGGGGGATGGAGCAGCCCCAGCATTTT. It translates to CASSFRGMEQPQHF.

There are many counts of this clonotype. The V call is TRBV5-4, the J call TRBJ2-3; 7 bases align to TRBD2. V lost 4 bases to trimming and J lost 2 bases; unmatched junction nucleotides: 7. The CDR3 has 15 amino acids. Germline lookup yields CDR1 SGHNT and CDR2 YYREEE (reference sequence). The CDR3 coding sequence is TGTGCCAGCAGCCGTTCCGGGGGGAACACAGATACGCAGTATTTT. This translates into CASSRSGGNTDTQYF.

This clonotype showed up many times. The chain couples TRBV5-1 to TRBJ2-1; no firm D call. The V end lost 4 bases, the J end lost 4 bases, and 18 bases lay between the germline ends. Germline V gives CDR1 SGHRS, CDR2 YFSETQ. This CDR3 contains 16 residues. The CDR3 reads CASSRFDTQWYNEQFF. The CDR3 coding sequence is TGCGCCAGCAGCCGATTCGACACTCAATGGTACAATGAGCAGTTCTTC. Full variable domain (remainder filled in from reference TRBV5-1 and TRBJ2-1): KAGVTQTPRYLIKTRGQQVTLSCSPISGHRSVSWYQQTPGQGLQFLFEYFSETQRNKGNFPGRFSGRQFSNSRSEMNVSTLELGDSALYLCASSRFDTQWYNEQFFGPGTRLTVL.

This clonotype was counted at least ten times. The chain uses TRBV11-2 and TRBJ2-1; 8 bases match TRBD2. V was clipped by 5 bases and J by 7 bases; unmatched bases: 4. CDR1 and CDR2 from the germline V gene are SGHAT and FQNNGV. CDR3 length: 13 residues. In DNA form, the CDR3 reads TGTGCCAGCAGCCCGTCGGGGGGGAATGAGCAGTTCTTC. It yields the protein CASSPSGGNEQFF.

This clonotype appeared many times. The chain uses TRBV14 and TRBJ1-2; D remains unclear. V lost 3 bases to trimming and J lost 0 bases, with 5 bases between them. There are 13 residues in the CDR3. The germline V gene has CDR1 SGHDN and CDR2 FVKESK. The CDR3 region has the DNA TGTGCCAGCAGCCAGGGAGCTAACTATGGCTACACCTTC. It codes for CASSQGANYGYTF. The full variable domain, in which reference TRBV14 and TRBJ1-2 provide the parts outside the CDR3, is EAGVTQFPSHSVIEKGQTVTLRCDPISGHDNLYWYRRVMGKEIKFLLHFVKESKQDESGMPNNRFLAERTGGTYSTLKVQPAELEDSGVYFCASSQGANYGYTFGSGTRLTVV.

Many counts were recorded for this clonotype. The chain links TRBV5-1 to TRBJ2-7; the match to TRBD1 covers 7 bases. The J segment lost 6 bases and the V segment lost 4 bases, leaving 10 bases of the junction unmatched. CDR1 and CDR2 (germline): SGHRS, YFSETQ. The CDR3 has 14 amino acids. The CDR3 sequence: CASSPLGAGGEQYF. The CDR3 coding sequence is TGCGCCAGCAGCCCGTTAGGGGCAGGGGGCGAGCAGTACTTC.

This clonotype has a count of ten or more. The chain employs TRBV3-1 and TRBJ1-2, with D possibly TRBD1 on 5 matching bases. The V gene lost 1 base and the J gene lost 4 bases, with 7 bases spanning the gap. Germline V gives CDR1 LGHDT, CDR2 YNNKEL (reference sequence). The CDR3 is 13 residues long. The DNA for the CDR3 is TGTGCCAGCAGCCAAGCAGGGACCTATGGCTACACCTTC. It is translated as CASSQAGTYGYTF.

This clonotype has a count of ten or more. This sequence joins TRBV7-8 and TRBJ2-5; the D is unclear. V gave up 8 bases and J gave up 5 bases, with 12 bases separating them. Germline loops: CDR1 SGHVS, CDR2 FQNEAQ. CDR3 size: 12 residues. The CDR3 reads CASGRGPETQYF. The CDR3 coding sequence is TGTGCCAGCGGCCGCGGTCCGGAGACCCAGTACTTC.